This passage covers 27 T cell receptor beta chains from one sample sequenced in a study of PD-1 blockade in classical Hodgkin lymphoma. Time point here: cycle 4 day 1 (C4D1), after more than five weeks of nivolumab. No patient escaped relapse after autologous stem cell transplantation, and brentuximab vedotin exposure varied. Assay: immunoSEQ multiplex PCR; the TCRdb copy retains only in-frame clones and omits some. Among 13,000 to 15,000 clones, more than 80% were seen once, and the ten largest hold more than 15%. Sequenced material: peripheral blood mononuclear cells (PBMCs), taken before the fourth cycle of nivolumab. All receptors come from a human donor with classical Hodgkin lymphoma.

Here the CDR3 reads CASSWTGDGYTF. For the CDR3, the DNA is TGTGCCAGCAGTTGGACAGGCGATGGCTACACCTTC. This rearrangement joins TRBV6-5 to TRBJ1-2; TRBD1 agrees at 7 bases. Germline V lookup: CDR1 MNHEY, CDR2 SVGAGI. The CDR3 has 12 amino acids. J lost 6 bases, V lost 4 bases, and 2 bases had no gene match.

The chain joins TRBV7-9 to TRBJ2-2, with 7 bases lining up with TRBD1. Germline V gene data show CDR1 as SEHNR and CDR2 as FQNEAQ (reference sequence). This CDR3 has 15 amino acids. Germline trimming cut 5 bases from V and 3 bases from J; bases unmatched to any gene: 6. For the CDR3, the DNA is TGTGCCAGCAGCGCCCGACAGGGTTACACCGGGGAGCTGTTTTTT. This encodes CASSARQGYTGELFF.

The table lists this clone with a count of one. This chain uses TRBV28 with TRBJ1-1; 10 bases match TRBD1. J gave up 7 bases and V 4 bases, and 9 bases lay outside the gene matches. Germline-derived CDR1 and CDR2 are MDHEN and SYDVKM. The CDR3 extends over 15 amino acids. CDR3 bases: TGTGCCAGCAGTTCAACCGGGACAGGGGTGGGTGAAGCTTTCTTT. It specifies CASSSTGTGVGEAFF. Complete variable domain (other parts from reference TRBV28 and TRBJ1-1): DVKVTQSSRYLVKRTGEKVFLECVQDMDHENMFWYRQDPGLGLRLIYFSYDVKMKEKGDIPEGYSVSREKKERFSLILESASTNQTSMYLCASSSTGTGVGEAFFGQGTRLTVV.

V usage is TRBV12-5 and J usage is TRBJ1-5; 8 nucleotides agree with TRBD1. After removal of 4 bases from V and 6 bases from J, the junction contained 2 bases not matched to a gene. The germline V gene has CDR1 LGHNT and CDR2 FRNRAP. The CDR3 spans 13 residues. CDR3 bases: TGTGCTAGTGGTTCACAGGGGGGTCAGCCCCAGCATTTT. Protein product: CASGSQGGQPQHF.

The gene calls are TRBV7-2 and TRBJ2-5; TRBD2 matches 13 bases. The ends lost 5 bases at V and 5 bases at J; junction bases unmatched: 8. The CDR3 sequence is 16 residues long. Per germline, CDR1 SGHTA and CDR2 FQGNSA. CDR3 loop: CASSSRTSGGPETQYF. In DNA, the CDR3 is TGTGCCAGCAGCAGCCGGACTAGCGGGGGCCCCGAGACCCAGTACTTC.

This chain connects TRBV4-3 to TRBJ2-7; no firm D call. The CDR3 sequence is 15 residues long. V lost 0 bases to trimming and J lost 2 bases, with 11 bases between them. Germline CDR1 reads LGHNA; CDR2 reads YSLEER. CDR3 in amino acids: CASSQEFAVAYEQYF. The CDR3 DNA is TGCGCCAGCAGCCAAGAGTTCGCCGTAGCCTACGAGCAGTACTTC.

This chain connects TRBV6-1 to TRBJ2-5; 8 nucleotides align to TRBD2. The CDR3 is made up of 15 amino acids. Trimming took 5 bases from V and 4 from J; bases not matched to a gene: 9. Per germline, CDR1 MNHNS and CDR2 SASEGT. In DNA, the CDR3 is TGTGCCAGCAGTTTAATGGACGGGAGGGGAGAGACCCAGTACTTC. Protein: CASSLMDGRGETQYF.

This rearrangement joins TRBV28 to TRBJ1-5; D not resolved. Deletions cut 6 bases from V and 9 bases from J, with 18 bases between. This CDR3 comprises 14 residues. CDR1 and CDR2 from the germline V gene are MDHEN and SYDVKM. The chain's CDR3 is CASSLLSDPGPQHF. The CDR3 DNA follows: TGTGCCAGCAGCCTACTTTCGGACCCGGGGCCCCAGCATTTT.

This clone was observed a few times. The chain is built from TRBV7-8 and TRBJ2-2; TRBD2 matches 9 bases. Germline assignment: CDR1 SGHVS and CDR2 FQNEAQ. The CDR3 spans 17 residues. Trimming took 5 bases from V and 0 from J; bases not matched to a gene: 7. CDR3 residues: CASSAAGGRTNTGELFF. CDR3 in DNA: TGTGCCAGCAGCGCCGCGGGGGGGCGAACGAACACCGGGGAGCTGTTTTTT.

The chain has TRBV4-1 and TRBJ2-7, with D tentatively TRBD2 (7 bases). In germline, CDR1 is MGHRA, CDR2 YSYEKL. The CDR3 contains 16 residues. Trimming removed 0 bases from V and 4 bases from J, with 16 bases in between. The CDR3: CASSQDARGREYEQYF. For the CDR3, the DNA is TGCGCCAGCAGCCAAGATGCCCGGGGGCGGGAGTACGAGCAGTACTTC.

The V gene is TRBV30, the J gene TRBJ1-1; D remains ambiguous. V was cut by 1 base and J by 5 bases, with 5 bases left in between. Germline V gene lookup returns CDR1 GTSNPN and CDR2 SVGIG (reference sequence). The CDR3 runs 11 residues. The CDR3 bases are TGTGCCTGGAGTGACAATACTGAAGCTTTCTTT. As protein: CAWSDNTEAFF.

The chain couples TRBV5-5 to TRBJ2-1; D remains unclear. The CDR3 has 11 amino acids. Germline V lookup: CDR1 SGHKS, CDR2 YYEKEE (reference sequence). V dropped 3 bases and J dropped 8 bases, with 6 bases sitting between them. CDR3 in amino acids: CASSSFDEQFF. DNA of the CDR3: TGTGCCAGCAGCTCCTTCGATGAGCAGTTCTTC.

The J gene is TRBJ1-2, the V gene TRBV6-6, with a tentative D call TRBD1 (5 bases). Trimming cost V 7 bases and J 0 bases, with 12 bases left between them. Germline CDR1 and CDR2: MNHNY and SVGAGI (reference sequence). This CDR3 is 14 amino acids long. This CDR3 is CASTRGGTNYGYTF. In nucleotides, the CDR3 is TGTGCCAGCACTCGGGGGGGAACTAACTATGGCTACACCTTC.

This clone came up once. The rearrangement uses TRBV11-2 and TRBJ2-1, with 9 bases aligning to TRBD1. The length of the CDR3 is 14 residues. Germline-derived CDR1 and CDR2 are SGHAT and FQNNGV. Unmatched junction bases numbered 11, after V lost 8 bases and J lost 9 bases. Written as DNA, the CDR3 is TGTGCCAGCGGGTCCGGGACAGGGAACGGTGAGCAGTTCTTC. This gives the protein CASGSGTGNGEQFF.

About this clone: The DNA is omitted, as the CDR3 cannot be located on it reliably, and the CDR3 follows TCRdb's listing. J is TRBJ2-1 and V is TRBV14; whether TRBD1, the table's D call, matches the DNA was not checked. Germline V CDR1 and CDR2: SGHDN, FVKESK. A total of 16 residues make up the CDR3, ends included. The CDR3 loop reads CASSRFLWTGRDEQFF.

The sample holds one count of this clone. The chain is built from TRBV12-5 and TRBJ2-5; 8 nucleotides agree with TRBD2. J gave up 5 bases and V 1 base, and 9 bases lay outside the gene matches. The CDR3 runs 16 residues. Germline V lookup: CDR1 LGHNT, CDR2 FRNRAP. The DNA of the CDR3 is TGTGCTAGTGGTTTGGGGACTAGCTCCTCATTTGAGACCCAGTACTTC. It yields the protein CASGLGTSSSFETQYF.

This clone is labeled as medium-sized (0.01 to 0.1%). The rearrangement joins TRBV5-5 to TRBJ2-7; no definite D call. V was shortened by 0 bases and J by 5 bases, with 6 bases between the two germline ends. Germline CDR1 SGHKS, CDR2 YYEKEE (reference sequence). CDR3 length equals 12 residues. CDR3 protein: CASSLADDEQYF. The CDR3, as DNA: TGTGCCAGCAGCTTGGCGGATGACGAGCAGTACTTC.

V is TRBV4-3 and J is TRBJ2-7; D unresolved. This CDR3 spans 13 amino acids. From germline, CDR1 is LGHNA and CDR2 YSLEER. V was clipped by 0 bases and J by 5 bases, with 8 bases between them. The CDR3, as DNA: TGCGCCAGCAGCCAAGATTTCCCGGACGAGCAGTACTTC. Translated, it gives CASSQDFPDEQYF.

This chain links TRBV21-1 with TRBJ2-2; the table's D call, TRBD1, was not checked against the DNA. TRBV21-1 counts as a pseudogene. This CDR3 is built from 17 residues. The chain's CDR3 is CASSKDRAGVRHRGAVF. The CDR3, as DNA: TGTGCCAGCAGCAAAGACAGGGCAGGGGTAAGGCACCGGGGAGCTGTTTTT.

V is TRBV10-1 and J is TRBJ1-5, with D possibly TRBD1 on 5 matching bases. The ends were cut back, 2 bases at V and 0 bases at J, with 20 bases in the middle. The CDR3 length is 19 residues. The germline CDR1 and CDR2 sequences are WNHNN and SYGVQD (reference sequence). The CDR3 DNA sequence: TGCGCCAGCAGTGAGGCAAACGCCGGGGCCAGTAATAGCAATCAGCCCCAGCATTTT. Residues: CASSEANAGASNSNQPQHF.

The rearrangement uses TRBV28 and TRBJ2-7; TRBD2 matches 8 bases. CDR3 length equals 12 residues. Trimming cost V 5 bases and J 13 bases; bases outside gene matches: 10. Germline V gene data show CDR1 as MDHEN and CDR2 as SYDVKM. For the CDR3, the DNA is TGTGCCAGCAGTCCCGCGGGGGGCGGTTTTTACTTC. Encoded protein: CASSPAGGGFYF.

The genes are TRBV28 and TRBJ1-1; D uncertain. The V gene's germline CDR1 is MDHEN and CDR2 SYDVKM. This CDR3 is 13 amino acids long. The V and J ends lost 9 bases and 4 bases respectively, with 15 bases between them. Here the CDR3 reads CASHQAGSTEAFF. CDR3 in DNA: TGTGCCAGTCACCAAGCCGGGTCCACTGAAGCTTTCTTT.

V gene TRBV2 combines with J gene TRBJ2-7, with 7 positions matching TRBD2. V was pared by 6 bases and J by 3 bases, with 5 bases of the junction left unmatched. Germline V CDR1 and CDR2: SNHLY, FYNNEI. This CDR3 has 13 residues. This CDR3 reads CASSPGLHYEQYF. The CDR3 coding sequence is TGTGCCAGCAGCCCGGGACTACACTACGAGCAGTACTTC.

This clone has a handful of counts. The chain joins TRBV9 to TRBJ2-2; 8 nucleotides align to TRBD1. Trimming removed 0 bases from V and 0 bases from J; junction bases left unmatched: 4. Germline CDR1 reads SGDLS; CDR2 reads YYNGEE. The CDR3 contains 17 residues. In nucleotides, the CDR3 is TGTGCCAGCAGCGTAGATCCAGGGGGCTCGAACACCGGGGAGCTGTTTTTT. It encodes CASSVDPGGSNTGELFF.

The chain uses TRBV2 and TRBJ1-5, with 7 bases fitting TRBD1. CDR1 is SNHLY and CDR2 is FYNNEI in the germline V gene. This CDR3 contains 14 residues. J lost 7 bases, V lost 0 bases, and 3 bases had no gene match. CDR3 sequence reads: CASSEADRAQPQHF. The CDR3 DNA reads as TGTGCCAGCAGTGAAGCTGACAGGGCCCAGCCCCAGCATTTT.

The chain uses TRBV7-8 and TRBJ1-4; D unresolved. The length of the CDR3 is 15 residues. CDR1 is SGHVS, CDR2 FQNEAQ, per germline. Trimming took off 5 bases at V and 5 bases at J, with 15 bases between the two ends. The CDR3 DNA follows: TGTGCCAGCAGCAGGGTCGGATCTTTCAATGAAAAACTGTTTTTT. Protein sequence: CASSRVGSFNEKLFF.

The chain is built from TRBV4-3 and TRBJ2-5; D perhaps matches TRBD2 (6 bases). CDR1 is LGHNA and CDR2 is YSLEER in the germline V gene. This CDR3 is 14 amino acids long. Between the trimmed V and J ends, which lost 4 bases and 5 bases, there was a span of 14 bases. This CDR3 is CASSPEVAGETQYF. The CDR3 DNA sequence: TGCGCCAGCAGCCCCGAAGTGGCGGGGGAGACCCAGTACTTC.